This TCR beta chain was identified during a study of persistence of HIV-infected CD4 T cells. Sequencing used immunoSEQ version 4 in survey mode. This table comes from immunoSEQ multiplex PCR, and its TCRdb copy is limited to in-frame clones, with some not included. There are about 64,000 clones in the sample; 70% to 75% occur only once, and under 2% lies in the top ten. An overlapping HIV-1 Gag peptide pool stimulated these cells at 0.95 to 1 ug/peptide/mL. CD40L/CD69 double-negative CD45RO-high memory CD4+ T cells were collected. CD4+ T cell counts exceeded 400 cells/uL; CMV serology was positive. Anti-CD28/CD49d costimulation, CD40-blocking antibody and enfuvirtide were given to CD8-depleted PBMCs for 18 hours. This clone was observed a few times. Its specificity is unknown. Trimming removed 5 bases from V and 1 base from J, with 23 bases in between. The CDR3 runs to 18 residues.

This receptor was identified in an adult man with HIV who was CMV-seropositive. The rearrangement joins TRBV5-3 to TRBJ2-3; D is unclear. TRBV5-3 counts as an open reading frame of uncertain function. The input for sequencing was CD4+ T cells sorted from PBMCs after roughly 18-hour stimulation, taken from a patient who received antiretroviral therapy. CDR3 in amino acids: CARRLRTPPAPCTDTQYF. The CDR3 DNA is TGTGCCAGAAGACTTAGGACGCCGCCAGCTCCATGCACAGATACGCAGTATTTT.